The next 8 T cell receptor beta chains were all read from a single sample in a study of T cell responses to AZD1222 COVID-19 vaccine. TCRdb keeps only in-frame clones here, not all; method: immunoSEQ multiplex PCR. The sample consists of 150,000 to 200,000 clones, about 90% of them appearing once. The sample in question was peripheral blood, obtained on day 0 of AZD1222 vaccination. These receptors were collected from an adult in good health.

J is TRBJ1-4 and V is TRBV11-2; no firm D call. Germline CDR1 reads SGHAT; CDR2 reads FQNNGV. This CDR3 spans 14 amino acids. V dropped 5 bases and J dropped 8 bases, with 15 bases sitting between them. The CDR3 is CASSRALSGEKLFF. The DNA of the CDR3 is TGTGCCAGCAGCCGAGCCCTATCTGGCGAAAAACTGTTTTTT.

The gene calls are TRBV6-5 and TRBJ2-7; D possibly matches TRBD1 or TRBD2 (5 bases each). The CDR3 is 13 amino acids. V dropped 8 bases and J dropped 2 bases, with 13 bases sitting between them. CDR1 and CDR2 (germline): MNHEY, SVGAGI. CDR3 amino acids: CASRGPSPYEQYF. CDR3 coding DNA: TGTGCCAGCCGGGGCCCCTCACCCTACGAGCAGTACTTC.

The chain carries TRBV11-1 and TRBJ2-1; 7 nucleotides agree with TRBD1. CDR1 SGHAT and CDR2 FQDESV come from the germline V gene (reference sequence). The J segment lost 3 bases and the V segment lost 6 bases, leaving 8 bases of the junction unmatched. This CDR3 spans 15 amino acids. The CDR3 protein is CASRYRGGLYNEQFF. CDR3 DNA sequence: TGTGCCAGCAGGTATAGAGGGGGCCTCTACAATGAGCAGTTCTTC.

The chain combines TRBV28 with TRBJ1-5; a possible D gene is TRBD1 (5 bases). From germline, CDR1 is MDHEN and CDR2 SYDVKM. This CDR3 has 15 amino acids. The V end was cut by 6 bases, the J end by 5 bases, with 17 bases between. CDR3 loop: CASRYPGQLHQPQHF. The CDR3 region has the DNA TGTGCCAGCAGATACCCTGGACAATTGCATCAGCCCCAGCATTTT.

V and J are TRBV7-2 and TRBJ2-3; a possible D gene is TRBD2 (6 bases). The CDR3 covers 19 residues. V lost 1 base, J lost 0 bases, and 20 bases lay in between. Looked up from germline, CDR1 is SGHTA and CDR2 is FQGNSA. This CDR3 is CASSLGPPPGVPSTDTQYF. CDR3 DNA sequence: TGTGCCAGCAGCTTAGGCCCACCGCCGGGGGTGCCTAGCACAGATACGCAGTATTTT.

The chain combines TRBV28 with TRBJ1-1; a weak D match, TRBD1 (5 bases). The CDR3 has 14 residues. Germline-derived CDR1 and CDR2 are MDHEN and SYDVKM. The ends were cut back, 6 bases at V and 4 bases at J, with 15 bases in the middle. CDR3 in DNA: TGTGCCAGCAGCCTAGGGGCGAAAAGCACTGAAGCTTTCTTT. Its translation: CASSLGAKSTEAFF.

V usage is TRBV19 and J usage is TRBJ2-1; TRBD2 matches at 7 bases. The trim removed 4 bases at V and 1 base at J, leaving 4 bases unmatched. Germline V gene lookup returns CDR1 LNHDA and CDR2 SQIVND (reference sequence). This CDR3 has 15 amino acids. CDR3 coding DNA: TGTGCCAGTAGTAACGGGAGGTCATCCTACAATGAGCAGTTCTTC. Protein sequence: CASSNGRSSYNEQFF.

V usage is TRBV11-2 and J usage is TRBJ1-2; 8 bases map to TRBD1. This CDR3 has 14 amino acids. The germline gives CDR1 SGHAT, CDR2 FQNNGV. The V segment lost 4 bases and the J segment 4 bases; nucleotides outside the gene matches: 5. In DNA form, the CDR3 reads TGTGCCAGCAGCTCGGACAGGGAAGGCTATGGCTACACCTTC. It specifies CASSSDREGYGYTF.